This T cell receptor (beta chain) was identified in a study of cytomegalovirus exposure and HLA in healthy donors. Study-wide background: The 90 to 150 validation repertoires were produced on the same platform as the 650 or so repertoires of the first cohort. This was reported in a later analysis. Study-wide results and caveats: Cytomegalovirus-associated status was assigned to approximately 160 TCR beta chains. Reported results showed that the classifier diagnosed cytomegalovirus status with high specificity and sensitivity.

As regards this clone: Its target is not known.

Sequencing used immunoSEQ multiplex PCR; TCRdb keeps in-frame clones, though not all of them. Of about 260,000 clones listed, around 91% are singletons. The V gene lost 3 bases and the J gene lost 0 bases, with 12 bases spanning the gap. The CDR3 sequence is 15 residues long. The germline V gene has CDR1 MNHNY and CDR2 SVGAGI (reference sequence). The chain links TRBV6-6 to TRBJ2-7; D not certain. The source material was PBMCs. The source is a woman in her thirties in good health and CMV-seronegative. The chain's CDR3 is CASSYPGSTSYEQYF. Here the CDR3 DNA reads TGTGCCAGCAGTTATCCCGGCTCGACCTCCTACGAGCAGTACTTC.